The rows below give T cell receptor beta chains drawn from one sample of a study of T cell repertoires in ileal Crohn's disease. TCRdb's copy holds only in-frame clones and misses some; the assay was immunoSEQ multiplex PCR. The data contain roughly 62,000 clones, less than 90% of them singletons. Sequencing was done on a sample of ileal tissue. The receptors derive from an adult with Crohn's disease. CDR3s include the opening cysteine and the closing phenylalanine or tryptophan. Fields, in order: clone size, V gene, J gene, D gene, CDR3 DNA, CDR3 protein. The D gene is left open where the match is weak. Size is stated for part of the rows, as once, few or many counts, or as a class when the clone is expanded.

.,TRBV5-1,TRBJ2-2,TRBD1,TGCGCCAGCAGCATAGGGACAGGGCGTAACACCGGGGAGCTGTTTTTT,CASSIGTGRNTGELFF
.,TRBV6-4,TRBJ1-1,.,TGTGCCAGCAGGCAGGGGCATGAAGCTTTCTTT,CASRQGHEAFF
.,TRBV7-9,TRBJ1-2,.,TGTGCCAGCAGGGCAGGGGAGAACAGAGGAGATGGCTACACCTTC,CASRAGENRGDGYTF
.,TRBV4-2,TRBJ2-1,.,TGTGCCAGCAGCCAAGAGTCATACAATGAGCAGTTCTTC,CASSQESYNEQFF
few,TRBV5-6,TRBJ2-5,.,TGTGCCAGCAGCTTGGGGACAGTAGAGACCCAGTACTTC,CASSLGTVETQYF
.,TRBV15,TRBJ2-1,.,TGTGCCACCAGCAGAGATCAGGGTTGGGGGGAAGGTATGTGGTTCTTC,CATSRDQGWGEGMWFF
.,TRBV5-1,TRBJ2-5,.,TGCGCCAGCAGCTTAGGGACAAAAGAGACCCAGTACTTC,CASSLGTKETQYF
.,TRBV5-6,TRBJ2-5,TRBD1,TGTGCCAGCAGCTTACGTAACAGGGGTTTGGAGACCCAGTACTTC,CASSLRNRGLETQYF
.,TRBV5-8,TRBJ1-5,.,TGTGCCAGCAGCACAGGGTTGGGGGGGGATCAGCCCCAGCATTTT,CASSTGLGGDQPQHF
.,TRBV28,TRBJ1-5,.,TGTGCCAGCAGTTTTCGGCAGGCCAGCAATCAGCCCCAGCATTTT,CASSFRQASNQPQHF
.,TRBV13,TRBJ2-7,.,TGTGCCAGCAGCCCCAGGGGATCAGCCTCCGAGCAGTACTTC,CASSPRGSASEQYF
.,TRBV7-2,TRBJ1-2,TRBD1,TGTGCCAGCAGCTTAATGGGGACAGGGTATGGCTACACCTTC,CASSLMGTGYGYTF
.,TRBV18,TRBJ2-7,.,TGTGCCAGCTCATCAATCTCCTACGAGCAGTACTTC,CASSSISYEQYF
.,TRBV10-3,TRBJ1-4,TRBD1,TGTGCCATCAGTGTAGGGACAGCAACTAATGAAAAACTGTTTTTT,CAISVGTATNEKLFF
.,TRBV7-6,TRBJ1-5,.,TGTGCCAGCAGCTTAGGCGGGGCGGATAGCAATCAGCCCCAGCATTTT,CASSLGGADSNQPQHF
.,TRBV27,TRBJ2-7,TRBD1,TGTGCCAGCAGTTTAGCCGGGACAGCGTCCTACGAGCAGTACTTC,CASSLAGTASYEQYF
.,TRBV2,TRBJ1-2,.,TGTGCCAGCAGTCAAGAACAGGGCTATGGCTACACCTTC,CASSQEQGYGYTF
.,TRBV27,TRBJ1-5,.,TGTGCCAGCAGCCCCTCAGCGGGGCAGAGCAATCAGCCCCAGCATTTT,CASSPSAGQSNQPQHF
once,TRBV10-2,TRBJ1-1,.,TGCGCCAGCAGTGAAGAGGGCCCCGGGAACACTGAAGCTTTCTTT,CASSEEGPGNTEAFF
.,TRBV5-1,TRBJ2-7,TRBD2,TGCGCCAGCCGACCTAGCGGGGGCGTTCCCTACGAGCAGTACTTC,CASRPSGGVPYEQYF
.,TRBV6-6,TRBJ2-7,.,TGTGCCAGCAGTTACCCCTCGGGCGGGCTCTCCTACGAGCAGTACTTC,CASSYPSGGLSYEQYF
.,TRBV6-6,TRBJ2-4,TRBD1,TGTGCCAGCAGTTCGGACAGGGGGGCCAAAAACATTCAGTACTTC,CASSSDRGAKNIQYF
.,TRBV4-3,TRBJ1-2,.,TGCGCCAGCAGCCAAGAACCCAGGGCAGATGGCTACACCTTC,CASSQEPRADGYTF
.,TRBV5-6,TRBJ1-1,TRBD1,TGTGCCAGCAGGACGACAGGGGGAAGAACTGAAGCTTTCTTT,CASRTTGGRTEAFF
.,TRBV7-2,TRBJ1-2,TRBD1,TGTGCCAGCAGCTTATTCGGGACCGGGACAGGGGCCTACACCTTC,CASSLFGTGTGAYTF
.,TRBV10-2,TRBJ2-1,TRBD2,TGCGCCACCACCCTAGCGGGGGCAAACAATGAGCAGTTCTTC,CATTLAGANNEQFF
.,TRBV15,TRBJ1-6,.,TGTGCCACCAGCAGGGCCGTGGGACTAGGTCGGTCACCCCTCCACTTT,CATSRAVGLGRSPLHF
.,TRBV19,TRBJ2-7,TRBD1,TGTGCCAGTAGTAAAAACGGGACAGGGTCCAGGAGAGAGCAGTACTTC,CASSKNGTGSRREQYF
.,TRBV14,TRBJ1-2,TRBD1,TGTGCCAGCAGCCAAGGGAGGGGGCATGGCTACACCTTC,CASSQGRGHGYTF
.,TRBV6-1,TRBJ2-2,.,TGTGCCAGCAGTGTACAGCCGAACACCGGGGAGCTGTTTTTT,CASSVQPNTGELFF
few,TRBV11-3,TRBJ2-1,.,TGTGCCAGCAGCTTCGTGGGGGCCGACAATGAGCAGTTCTTC,CASSFVGADNEQFF
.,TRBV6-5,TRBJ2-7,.,TGTGCCAGCATAAATCCTGGCGGAGCCTACGAGCAGTACTTC,CASINPGGAYEQYF
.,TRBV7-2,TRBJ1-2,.,TGTGCCAGCAGCTTAGTCGTCGGTACCGACTATGGCTACACCTTC,CASSLVVGTDYGYTF